These 22 T cell receptor beta chains came from one sample sequenced in a study of chemoradiotherapy in HPV16-positive cancers. Generated by immunoSEQ multiplex PCR, the TCRdb table keeps only in-frame clones and is missing some. Counted here are some 31,000 clones, 90% to 95% occurring once; the ten biggest clones make up 22%. This sample comprised blood, obtained from a patient who underwent chemoradiotherapy. These TCRs come from a human donor with HPV-associated anogenital cancer.

The chain links TRBV27 to TRBJ2-7; TRBD1 is a possible D gene (6 bases). CDR1 and CDR2 (germline): MNHEY, SMNVEV (reference sequence). The CDR3 has 14 residues. V lost 5 bases to trimming and J lost 2 bases, with 13 bases between them. CDR3 protein: CASSPVGGTYEQYF. DNA for the CDR3: TGTGCCAGCAGTCCCGTAGGGGGTACCTACGAGCAGTACTTC.

This chain connects TRBV28 to TRBJ1-5; a weak D match, TRBD1 (5 bases). Trimming took 6 bases from V and 0 from J, leaving 12 bases between them. Germline V CDR1 and CDR2: MDHEN, SYDVKM. There are 15 residues in the CDR3. The CDR3 sequence: CASRYGGYSNQPQHF. CDR3 bases: TGTGCCAGCAGGTACGGGGGATATAGCAATCAGCCCCAGCATTTT. The whole variable domain, remainder taken from reference TRBV28 and TRBJ1-5, is DVKVTQSSRYLVKRTGEKVFLECVQDMDHENMFWYRQDPGLGLRLIYFSYDVKMKEKGDIPEGYSVSREKKERFSLILESASTNQTSMYLCASRYGGYSNQPQHFGDGTRLSIL.

This clone turned up a few times. The chain combines TRBV7-2 with TRBJ1-4, with unresolved D. Germline V gives CDR1 SGHTA, CDR2 FQGNSA. Trimming removed 1 base at V and 7 bases at J, with 16 bases between. The CDR3 covers 16 residues. CDR3 region: CASSLGPPGRGEKLFF. CDR3 coding DNA: TGTGCCAGCAGCTTAGGACCTCCAGGTCGGGGTGAAAAACTGTTTTTT.

The chain links TRBV5-4 to TRBJ1-2, with TRBD1 matching 8 bases. CDR3 length: 15 amino acids. The V gene's germline CDR1 is SGHNT and CDR2 YYREEE (reference sequence). V was pared by 0 bases and J by 8 bases, with 9 bases of the junction left unmatched. The CDR3 spells CASSLAGDRTGGYTF. CDR3 sequence (DNA): TGTGCCAGCAGCTTGGCCGGGGACAGGACGGGAGGCTACACCTTC.

This clone was found once. This chain links TRBV11-3 with TRBJ2-1; a weak D match, TRBD1 (5 bases). The length of the CDR3 is 14 residues. CDR1 is SGHNT, CDR2 YENEEA, per germline. Between the trimmed V and J ends, which lost 0 bases and 9 bases, there was a span of 12 bases. The CDR3 region is CASSLDPDNGEQFF. CDR3 DNA sequence: TGTGCCAGCAGCTTAGATCCGGACAACGGTGAGCAGTTCTTC.

The V and J genes are TRBV5-4 and TRBJ2-5, with 8 bases matching TRBD2. The V gene's germline CDR1 is SGHNT and CDR2 YYREEE (reference sequence). J lost 5 bases, V lost 3 bases, and 9 bases had no gene match. The CDR3 totals 15 residues. The CDR3 DNA reads TGTGCCAGCAGCTCGCCGGGGGGGGAGGTGGAGACCCAGTACTTC. It yields the protein CASSSPGGEVETQYF. Filled out from reference TRBV5-4 and TRBJ2-5, the complete variable domain reads ETGVTQSPTHLIKTRGQQVTLRCSSQSGHNTVSWYQQALGQGPQFIFQYYREEENGRGNFPPRFSGLQFPNYSSELNVNALELDDSALYLCASSSPGGEVETQYFGPGTRLLVL.

In this sample, this clone turned up a few times. This chain connects TRBV7-7 to TRBJ2-5; D gene uncertain. Trimming stripped 5 bases from V and 4 bases from J, with 11 bases between. Germline V gene data show CDR1 as SSHAT and CDR2 as FNYEAQ (reference sequence). This CDR3 is 13 amino acids long. The CDR3 sequence is CASSPGPRETQYF. The CDR3 nucleotides read TGTGCCAGCAGCCCTGGGCCTCGAGAGACCCAGTACTTC.

This clone came up once. The chain carries TRBV27 and TRBJ2-7, with 9 bases matching TRBD2. CDR1 MNHEY and CDR2 SMNVEV come from the germline V gene (reference sequence). V lost 5 bases, J lost 2 bases, and 7 bases stayed unmatched. This CDR3 region has 15 residues. CDR3 protein: CASSPRAGGTYEQYF. The CDR3 DNA reads TGTGCCAGCAGTCCACGAGCGGGAGGAACCTACGAGCAGTACTTC.

The chain is built from TRBV10-3 and TRBJ2-5, with 8 bases matching TRBD2. The germline gives CDR1 ENHRY, CDR2 SYGVKD. V was pared by 4 bases and J by 1 base, with 5 bases of the junction left unmatched. The CDR3 is 15 amino acids. For the CDR3, the DNA is TGTGCCATCAGTGCCCTAGCGGGCATCCAAGAGACCCAGTACTTC. Translated: CAISALAGIQETQYF.

The V and J genes are TRBV15 and TRBJ1-1; D unresolved. The V and J ends lost 4 bases and 11 bases respectively, with 17 bases between them. The length of the CDR3 is 13 residues. Germline CDR1 and CDR2: LNHNV and YYDKDF (reference sequence). The CDR3 region is CATSTLGEERAFF. For the CDR3, the DNA is TGTGCCACCAGCACCCTTGGCGAGGAAAGGGCTTTCTTT.

The chain joins TRBV5-1 to TRBJ2-1, with 9 bases that match TRBD2. V gave up 4 bases and J gave up 0 bases; unmatched junction bases: 8. The CDR3 spans 17 residues. The germline CDR1 and CDR2 sequences are SGHRS and YFSETQ. The CDR3 spells CASSPKKTSGSYNEQFF. In nucleotides, the CDR3 is TGCGCCAGCAGCCCAAAAAAGACTAGCGGCTCCTACAATGAGCAGTTCTTC.

The chain links TRBV11-2 to TRBJ2-5; D remains unclear. This CDR3 region has 14 residues. Trimming left V 3 bases short and J 5 bases short, with 13 bases between. Germline V gene data show CDR1 as SGHAT and CDR2 as FQNNGV. CDR3 DNA sequence: TGTGCCAGCAGCTTGGGGATTCTGGGGGAGACCCAGTACTTC. Its protein product is CASSLGILGETQYF.

The chain combines TRBV11-2 with TRBJ2-5, with 10 nucleotides matching TRBD1. The trim removed 5 bases at V and 6 bases at J, leaving 9 bases unmatched. Germline values: CDR1 SGHAT, CDR2 FQNNGV. CDR3 length: 15 amino acids. The CDR3 loop is CASSTRQGARKTQYF. The DNA for the CDR3 is TGTGCCAGCAGCACCCGACAGGGGGCGAGGAAGACCCAGTACTTC.

This clone was picked up a small number of times. The rearrangement uses TRBV2 and TRBJ1-1; D gene unclear. Trimming took off 4 bases at V and 3 bases at J, with 9 bases between the two ends. The V gene's germline CDR1 is SNHLY and CDR2 FYNNEI. The CDR3 has 13 amino acids. CDR3 nucleotides: TGTGCCAGCAGTGGCCAAAGGGACACTGAAGCTTTCTTT. The encoded protein is CASSGQRDTEAFF.

The chain couples TRBV5-5 to TRBJ2-1; D unclear. The CDR3 is made up of 14 amino acids. V was cut by 1 base and J by 2 bases, with 7 bases left in between. The V gene's germline CDR1 is SGHKS and CDR2 YYEKEE (reference sequence). The CDR3 loop is CASSLSSAYNEQFF. The DNA for the CDR3 is TGTGCCAGCAGCTTGAGCTCAGCCTACAATGAGCAGTTCTTC.

Only one count was recorded for this clone. CDR3 coding DNA: TGTGCCAGCAGCGTAGGGCTTAGCACAGATACGCAGTATTTT. Its translation is CASSVGLSTDTQYF. The gene calls are TRBV7-3 and TRBJ2-3; D not resolved. CDR1 SGHTA and CDR2 FQGTGA come from the germline V gene. The ends were cut back, 5 bases at V and 0 bases at J, with 9 bases in the middle. This CDR3 spans 14 amino acids.

The gene calls are TRBV5-1 and TRBJ2-1; no clear D gene. V dropped 4 bases and J dropped 9 bases, with 11 bases sitting between them. Germline assignment: CDR1 SGHRS and CDR2 YFSETQ. This CDR3 contains 12 residues. The CDR3 reads CASSQSRSEQFF. CDR3 DNA: TGCGCCAGCAGCCAAAGTAGAAGTGAGCAGTTCTTC.

The chain uses TRBV6-5 and TRBJ1-2; D might be TRBD1 (5 bases). Trimming shortened V by 5 bases and J by 5 bases, and 15 bases separated the two germline ends. This CDR3 spans 14 amino acids. Germline V gene sequence: CDR1 MNHEY, CDR2 SVGAGI. CDR3 bases: TGTGCCAGCAGTGTACGGAGGTCAGGGTATGGCTACACCTTC. Residues: CASSVRRSGYGYTF.

The rearrangement uses TRBV30 and TRBJ1-3; D is undetermined. The CDR3 is 14 residues long. CDR1 GTSNPN and CDR2 SVGIG come from the germline V gene (reference sequence). V was clipped by 5 bases and J by 0 bases, with 11 bases between them. The CDR3: CAWATVSSGNTIYF. The CDR3 nucleotides read TGTGCCTGGGCCACAGTAAGCTCTGGAAACACCATATATTTT.

This clone came up once. The chain employs TRBV29-1 and TRBJ2-7; D is ambiguous. Trimming removed 4 bases from V and 0 bases from J, with 7 bases in between. Germline V lookup: CDR1 SQVTM, CDR2 ANQGSEA. The CDR3 has 12 amino acids. For the CDR3, the DNA is TGCAGCGTTGCTGGCCCCTCCTACGAGCAGTACTTC. Translating gives CSVAGPSYEQYF.

The genes are TRBV7-2 and TRBJ1-1; D remains ambiguous. The V end was cut by 3 bases, the J end by 0 bases, with 2 bases between. The CDR3 extends over 12 amino acids. CDR1 and CDR2 from the germline V gene are SGHTA and FQGNSA. CDR3 sequence: CASSFLNTEAFF. As DNA, the CDR3 is TGTGCCAGCAGCTTCTTGAACACTGAAGCTTTCTTT.

This chain joins TRBV19 and TRBJ1-6; 8 bases are shared with TRBD1. V shed 1 base, J shed 0 bases, and the junction held 2 bases outside the gene matches. CDR1 LNHDA and CDR2 SQIVND come from the germline V gene (reference sequence). The CDR3 runs to 17 residues. CDR3 nucleotide sequence: TGTGCCAGTAGTATAGGTACAGGGGGCTCCTATAATTCACCCCTCCACTTT. Residues: CASSIGTGGSYNSPLHF.